One T cell receptor (beta chain) is described in this entry. The antigen is undetermined. The CDR3 spans 16 residues. Germline V lookup: CDR1 SGHDT, CDR2 YYEEEE. J gave up 4 bases and V 3 bases, and 10 bases lay outside the gene matches. The data originate from a study of PD-1 blockade in mismatch repair-deficient tumors. For the study at large: Enrolled about 2012-2017, patients had progressing, pretreated mismatch repair-deficient cancers of around 12 types. Whole-study results and caveats: Rapid post-treatment expansion, then contraction, generally preceding radiologic response, marked tumor-resident clones.

Sequenced by immunoSEQ multiplex PCR; TCRdb stores in-frame clones only, minus some. Of 100,000 to 150,000 clones in the sample, about 86% are singletons; the top ten hold 13%. PCR or immunohistochemistry showed mismatch repair deficiency in every enrolled patient. TCR sequencing covered a few patients who responded to pembrolizumab. Specimen: peripheral blood, collected 44 weeks after starting pembrolizumab. V gene TRBV5-6 combines with J gene TRBJ2-1; 7 nucleotides align to TRBD1. The source is an adult with mismatch repair-deficient cancer. CDR3 amino acids: CASSYLTGILYNEQFF. The DNA for the CDR3 is TGTGCCAGCAGCTACCTGACAGGGATCCTTTACAATGAGCAGTTCTTC.